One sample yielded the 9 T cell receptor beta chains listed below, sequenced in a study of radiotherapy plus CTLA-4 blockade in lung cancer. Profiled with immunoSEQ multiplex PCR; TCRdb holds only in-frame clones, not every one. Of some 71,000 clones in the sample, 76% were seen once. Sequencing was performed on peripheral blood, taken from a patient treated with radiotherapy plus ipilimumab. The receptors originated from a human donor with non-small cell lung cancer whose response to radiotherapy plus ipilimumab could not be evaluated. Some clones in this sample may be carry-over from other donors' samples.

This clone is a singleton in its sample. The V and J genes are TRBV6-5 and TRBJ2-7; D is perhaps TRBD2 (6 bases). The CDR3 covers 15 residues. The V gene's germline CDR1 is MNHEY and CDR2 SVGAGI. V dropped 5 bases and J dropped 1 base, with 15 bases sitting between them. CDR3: CASSQPGTGSYEQYF. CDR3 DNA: TGTGCCAGCAGTCAACCCGGGACTGGTTCCTACGAGCAGTACTTC.

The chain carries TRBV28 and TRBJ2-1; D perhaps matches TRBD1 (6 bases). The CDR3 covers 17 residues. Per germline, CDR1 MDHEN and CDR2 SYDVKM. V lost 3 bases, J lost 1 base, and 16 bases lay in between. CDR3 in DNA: TGTGCCAGCAGTTTTTATCTTAGGGGACAATCCTACAATGAGCAGTTCTTC. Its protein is CASSFYLRGQSYNEQFF.

The CDR3 region is CASSRREGGTEAFF. The CDR3 DNA sequence: TGTGCCAGCAGCCGCCGGGAAGGGGGAACTGAAGCTTTCTTT. The chain has TRBV7-2 and TRBJ1-1; D possibly corresponds to TRBD1 (6 bases). Germline CDR1 is SGHTA and CDR2 is FQGNSA. This CDR3 region has 14 residues. Trimming removed 5 bases at V and 5 bases at J, with 15 bases between.

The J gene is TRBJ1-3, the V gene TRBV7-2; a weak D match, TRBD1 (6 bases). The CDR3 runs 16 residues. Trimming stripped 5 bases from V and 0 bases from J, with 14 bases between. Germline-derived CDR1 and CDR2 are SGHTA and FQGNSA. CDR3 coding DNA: TGTGCCAGCAGCCTAGGGACACCTACCTCTGGAAACACCATATATTTT. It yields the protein CASSLGTPTSGNTIYF.

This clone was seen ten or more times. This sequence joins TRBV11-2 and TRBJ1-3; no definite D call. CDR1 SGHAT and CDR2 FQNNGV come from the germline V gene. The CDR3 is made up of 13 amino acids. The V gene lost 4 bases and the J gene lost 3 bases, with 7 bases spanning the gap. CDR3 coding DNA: TGTGCCAGCAGCTCCGTCTATGGAAACACCATATATTTT. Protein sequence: CASSSVYGNTIYF.

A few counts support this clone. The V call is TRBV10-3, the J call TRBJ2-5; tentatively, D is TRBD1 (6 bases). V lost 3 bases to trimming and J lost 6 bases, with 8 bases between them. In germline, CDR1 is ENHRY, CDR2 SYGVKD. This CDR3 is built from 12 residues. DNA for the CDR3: TGTGCCATCAGTGAAGGGGGACAGACCCAGTACTTC. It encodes CAISEGGQTQYF.

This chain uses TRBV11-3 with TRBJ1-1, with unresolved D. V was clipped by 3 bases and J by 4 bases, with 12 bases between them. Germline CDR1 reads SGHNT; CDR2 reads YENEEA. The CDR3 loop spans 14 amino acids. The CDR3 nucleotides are TGTGCCAGCAGCTTGACACCGTTTGGCACTGAAGCTTTCTTT. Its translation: CASSLTPFGTEAFF.

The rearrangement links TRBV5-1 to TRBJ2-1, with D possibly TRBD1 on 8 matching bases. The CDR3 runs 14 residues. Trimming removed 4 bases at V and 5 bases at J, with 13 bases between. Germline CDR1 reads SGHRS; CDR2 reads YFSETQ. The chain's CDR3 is CASSRTGRDNEQFF. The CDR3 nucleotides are TGCGCCAGCAGCCGGACAGGGAGGGACAATGAGCAGTTCTTC.

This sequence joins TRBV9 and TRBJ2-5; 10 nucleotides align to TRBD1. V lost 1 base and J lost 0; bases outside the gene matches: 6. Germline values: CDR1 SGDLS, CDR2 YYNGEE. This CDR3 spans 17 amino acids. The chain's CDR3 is CASSVTGQGGYQETQYF. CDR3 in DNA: TGTGCCAGCAGCGTAACCGGACAGGGGGGCTACCAAGAGACCCAGTACTTC.